What follows describes a single TCR beta chain. The data are from a study of metastatic and nonmetastatic thyroid tumors. Study overall: Samples came from malignant and benign thyroid patients, and repertoires were compared across blood and tumor or nodule tissue.

Patients had received no treatment of any kind before thyroid surgery. The CDR3 is made up of 17 amino acids. V lost 3 bases to trimming and J lost 6 bases; unmatched junction nucleotides: 14. Germline lookup yields CDR1 PRHDT and CDR2 FYEKMQ (reference sequence). Methods used by the authors: The study built a papillary thyroid cancer distant-metastasis classifier from CDR3 differences across clinicopathological groups. TCRdb reanalyzed the PCR reads with MiXCR. TCRdb, rather than the study authors, made the V and J calls. The sample lists 3,500 to 5,000 clones; 35% were seen once. The specimen sequenced was adjacent normal tissue. This rearrangement joins TRBV13 to TRBJ2-3, with 8 bases fitting TRBD1. The sequence derives from a female donor with papillary thyroid cancer or a benign thyroid nodule (not recorded which). Some clones in this sample may be carry-over from other donors' samples. The chain's CDR3 is CASSFVSRDRQWDTQYF. CDR3 nucleotides: TGTGCCAGCAGCTTTGTATCTCGGGACAGGCAATGGGATACGCAGTATTTT.